Listed below are T cell receptor beta chains from one sample, sequenced in a study of T cell responses to AZD1222 COVID-19 vaccine. Repertoires were generated with immunoSEQ multiplex PCR, while TCRdb's copy carries only in-frame clones and drops some. The data contain approximately 88,000 clones, approximately 78% of them singletons. This sample comprised peripheral blood, obtained on day 0 of AZD1222 vaccination. These receptors all stem from an adult in good health. CDR3s include the opening cysteine and the closing phenylalanine or tryptophan. Fields, in order: D gene, V gene, J gene, clone size, CDR3 DNA, CDR3 protein. A D gene is named only where the DNA matches it firmly. A row's size may be missing; if present it is once, few, many or a size class.

>TRBD2|TRBV14|TRBJ2-7|NA
TGTGCCAGCAGCCAAGCCCCTAGCGGGATCTACGAGCAGTACTTC
CASSQAPSGIYEQYF
>TRBD2|TRBV18|TRBJ2-7|NA
TGTGCCAGCTCACCACCCAGCGGGAGGGCCGGGTACGAGCAGTACTTC
CASSPPSGRAGYEQYF
>NA|TRBV30|TRBJ2-5|few
TGTGCCTGGAGTAGGGGACCAATTGGGGCCCAGTACTTC
CAWSRGPIGAQYF
>NA|TRBV19|TRBJ2-2|NA
TGTGCCAGTAGTATCAGGGTGTCCGGGGAGCTGTTTTTT
CASSIRVSGELFF
>TRBD2|TRBV5-1|TRBJ2-5|once
TGCGCCAGCAGCACCGGACTAGCGGGAAACCAAGAGACCCAGTACTTC
CASSTGLAGNQETQYF
>NA|TRBV24-1|TRBJ1-5|NA
TGTGCCACCAGTGATTTAGGGGAAAATCAGCCCCAGCATTTT
CATSDLGENQPQHF
>NA|TRBV21-1|TRBJ1-1|NA
TGTGCCAGCAGCAAAGGAGGCCCGAACACTGAAGCTTTCTTT
CASSKGGPNTEAFF
>TRBD1|TRBV19|TRBJ1-5|few
TGTGCCAGTAGGGGGACAGGGGGCCTTCAGCCCCAGCATTTT
CASRGTGGLQPQHF
>NA|TRBV5-6|TRBJ1-2|NA
TGTGCCAGCAGCACGGCGCTGGGCCGGAACTATGGCTACACCTTC
CASSTALGRNYGYTF
>NA|TRBV5-6|TRBJ1-2|NA
TGTGCCAGCAGCTTGGAGGGACCGTTCTATGGCTACACCTTC
CASSLEGPFYGYTF
>NA|TRBV18|TRBJ2-5|NA
TGTGCCAGCTCAGCCCGGGACCATAGACAAGAGACCCAGTACTTC
CASSARDHRQETQYF
>TRBD1|TRBV30|TRBJ2-5|NA
TGTGCCTGGAGTGAAGGGGGCCTTTCGAAGACCCAGTACTTC
CAWSEGGLSKTQYF
>NA|TRBV11-2|TRBJ1-1|NA
TGTGCCAGCAGCCCAGGACAGTTCGGAGCTTTCTTT
CASSPGQFGAFF
>TRBD1|TRBV28|TRBJ2-5|NA
TGTGCCAGCAGACCTACAATAGGACAGGCTCAAGAGACCCAGTACTTC
CASRPTIGQAQETQYF
>NA|TRBV5-1|TRBJ2-7|NA
TGCGCCAGCAGCTTAGACGGAGAAATGAACGAGCAGTACTTC
CASSLDGEMNEQYF
>NA|TRBV7-9|TRBJ2-5|NA
TGTGCCAGCAGCTTACAAGAGACCCAGTACTTC
CASSLQETQYF
>NA|TRBV5-4|TRBJ2-5|NA
TGTGCCAGCAGCCCCGGGAGGCTTCTTGAGGGGGAGAAGACCCAGTACTTC
CASSPGRLLEGEKTQYF
>NA|TRBV12-3/TRBV12-4|TRBJ1-3|NA
TGTGCCAGCAGCTCTGCTGGAAACACCATATATTTT
CASSSAGNTIYF
>NA|TRBV2|TRBJ2-6|NA
TGTGCCAGCAGTTCACATTACGCTGGGGCCAACGTCCTGACTTTC
CASSSHYAGANVLTF
>NA|TRBV10-1|TRBJ2-7|NA
TGCGCCAGCAGCAGGGGATCCTACGAGCAGTACTTC
CASSRGSYEQYF
>NA|TRBV28|TRBJ2-3|NA
TGTGCCAGCCGACCCCCCGGCGGGTCTAGCACAGATACGCAGTATTTT
CASRPPGGSSTDTQYF
>TRBD1|TRBV5-6|TRBJ2-3|NA
TGTGCCAGCAGGACAGGGGTTAGCACAGATACGCAGTATTTT
CASRTGVSTDTQYF
>NA|TRBV2|TRBJ2-3|NA
TGTGCCAGCAGTGGGACTACAGGAAGCAAGGAAACGCAGTATTTT
CASSGTTGSKETQYF
>NA|TRBV5-1|TRBJ2-3|NA
TGCGCCAGCAGCTTGGGAGGTAGCGGTCAGGATACGCAGTATTTT
CASSLGGSGQDTQYF
>NA|TRBV5-1|TRBJ2-3|NA
TGCGCCAGCAGCTTGTCGGGTAGCACAGATACGCAGTATTTT
CASSLSGSTDTQYF
>NA|TRBV3-1/TRBV3-2|TRBJ2-1|NA
TGTGCCAGCAGCCAACGGCAGGGGAAGGAGTTCTTC
CASSQRQGKEFF